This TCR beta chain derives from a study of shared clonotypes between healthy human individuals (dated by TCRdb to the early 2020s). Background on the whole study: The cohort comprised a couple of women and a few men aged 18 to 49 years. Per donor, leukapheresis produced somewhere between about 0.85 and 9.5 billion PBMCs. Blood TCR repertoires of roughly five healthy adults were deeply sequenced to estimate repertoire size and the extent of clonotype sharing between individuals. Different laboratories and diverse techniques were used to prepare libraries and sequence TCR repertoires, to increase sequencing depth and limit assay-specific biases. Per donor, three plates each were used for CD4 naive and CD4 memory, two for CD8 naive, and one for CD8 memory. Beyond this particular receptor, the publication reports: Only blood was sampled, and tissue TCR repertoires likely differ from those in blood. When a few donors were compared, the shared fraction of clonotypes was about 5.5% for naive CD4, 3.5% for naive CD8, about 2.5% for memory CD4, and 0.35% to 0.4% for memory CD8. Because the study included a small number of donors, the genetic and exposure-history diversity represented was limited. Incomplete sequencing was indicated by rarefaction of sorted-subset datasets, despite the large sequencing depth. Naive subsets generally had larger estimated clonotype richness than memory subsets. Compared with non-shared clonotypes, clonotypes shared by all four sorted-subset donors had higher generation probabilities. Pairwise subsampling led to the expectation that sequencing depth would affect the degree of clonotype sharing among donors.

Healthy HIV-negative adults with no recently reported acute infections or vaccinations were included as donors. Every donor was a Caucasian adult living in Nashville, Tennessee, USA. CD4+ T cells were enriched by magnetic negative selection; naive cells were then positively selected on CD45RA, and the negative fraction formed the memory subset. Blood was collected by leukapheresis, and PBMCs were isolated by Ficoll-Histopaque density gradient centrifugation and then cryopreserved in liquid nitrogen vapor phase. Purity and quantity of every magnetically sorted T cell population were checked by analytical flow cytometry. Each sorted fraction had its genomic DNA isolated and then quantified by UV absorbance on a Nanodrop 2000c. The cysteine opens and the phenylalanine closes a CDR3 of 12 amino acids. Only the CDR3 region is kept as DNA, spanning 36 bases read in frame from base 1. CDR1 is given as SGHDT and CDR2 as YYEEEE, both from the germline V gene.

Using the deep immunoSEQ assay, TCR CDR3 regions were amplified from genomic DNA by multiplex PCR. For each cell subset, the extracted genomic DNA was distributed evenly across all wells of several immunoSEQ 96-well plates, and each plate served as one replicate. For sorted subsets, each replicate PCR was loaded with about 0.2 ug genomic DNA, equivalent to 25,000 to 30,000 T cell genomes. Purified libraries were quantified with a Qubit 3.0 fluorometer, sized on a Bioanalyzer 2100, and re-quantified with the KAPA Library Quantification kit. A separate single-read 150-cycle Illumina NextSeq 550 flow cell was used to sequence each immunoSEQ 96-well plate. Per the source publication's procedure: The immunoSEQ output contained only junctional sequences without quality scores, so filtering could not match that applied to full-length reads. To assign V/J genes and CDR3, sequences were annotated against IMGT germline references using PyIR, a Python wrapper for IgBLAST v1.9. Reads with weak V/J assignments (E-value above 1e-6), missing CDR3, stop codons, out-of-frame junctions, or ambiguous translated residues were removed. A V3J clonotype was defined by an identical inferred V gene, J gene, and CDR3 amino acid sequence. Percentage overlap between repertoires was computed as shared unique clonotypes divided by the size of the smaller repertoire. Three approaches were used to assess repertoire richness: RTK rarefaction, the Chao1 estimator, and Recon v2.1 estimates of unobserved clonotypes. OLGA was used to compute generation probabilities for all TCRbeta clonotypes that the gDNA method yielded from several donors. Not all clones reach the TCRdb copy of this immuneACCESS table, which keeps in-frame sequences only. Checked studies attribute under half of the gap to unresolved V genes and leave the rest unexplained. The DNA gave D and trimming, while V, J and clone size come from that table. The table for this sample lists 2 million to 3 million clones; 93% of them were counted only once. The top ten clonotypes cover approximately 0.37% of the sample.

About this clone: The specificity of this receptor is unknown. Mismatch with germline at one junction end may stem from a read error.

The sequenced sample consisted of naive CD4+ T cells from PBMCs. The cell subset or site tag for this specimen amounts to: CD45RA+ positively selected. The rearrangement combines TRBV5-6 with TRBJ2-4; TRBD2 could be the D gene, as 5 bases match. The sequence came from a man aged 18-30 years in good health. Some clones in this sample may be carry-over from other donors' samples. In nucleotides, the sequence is TGTGCCAGCAGCTCCGGGCAGACAAAGAGGGACTTC. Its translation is CASSSGQTKRDF.